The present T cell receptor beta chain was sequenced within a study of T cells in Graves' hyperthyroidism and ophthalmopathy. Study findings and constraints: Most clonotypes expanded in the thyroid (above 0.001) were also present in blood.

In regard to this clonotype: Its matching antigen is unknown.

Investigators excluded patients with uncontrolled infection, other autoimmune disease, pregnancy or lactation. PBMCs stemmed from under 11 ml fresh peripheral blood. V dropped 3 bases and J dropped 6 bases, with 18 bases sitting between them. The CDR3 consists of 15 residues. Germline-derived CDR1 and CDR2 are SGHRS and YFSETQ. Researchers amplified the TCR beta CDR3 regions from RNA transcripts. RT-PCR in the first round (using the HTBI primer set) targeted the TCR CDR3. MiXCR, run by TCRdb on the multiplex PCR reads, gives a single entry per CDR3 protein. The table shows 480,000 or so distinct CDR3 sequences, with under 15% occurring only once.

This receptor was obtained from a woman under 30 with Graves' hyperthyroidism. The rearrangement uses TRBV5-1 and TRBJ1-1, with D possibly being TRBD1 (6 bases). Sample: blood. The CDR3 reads CASSSTGSPGAEAFF. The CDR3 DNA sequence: TGCGCCAGCAGCTCCACAGGGTCACCAGGGGCTGAAGCTTTCTTT.